The clone carrying this TCR beta chain was picked up a small number of times. Antigen unknown. The data originate from a study of cytomegalovirus exposure and HLA in healthy donors. Study-level information: The roughly 120 validation repertoires used the same platform as the roughly 670 first-cohort repertoires, a later analysis reported.

Trimming pared 2 bases from V and 9 bases from J, leaving 8 bases between. Germline V CDR1 and CDR2: KGHSH, LQKENI. The CDR3 covers 12 residues. The table came from immunoSEQ multiplex PCR; TCRdb's copy has only in-frame clones and leaves some out. This table has 200,000 to 250,000 clones, 83% appearing once. Study results and caveats: With high specificity and sensitivity, the classifier reportedly diagnosed cytomegalovirus status. The authors enumerated over 150 TCR beta chains as linked to cytomegalovirus.

The sequence was obtained from a woman under 30 in good health and CMV-seronegative. Input material: PBMCs. V is TRBV18 and J is TRBJ2-1; no definite D call. CDR3 protein: CASSPREAEQFF. CDR3 bases: TGTGCCAGCTCACCAAGGGAAGCTGAGCAGTTCTTC.